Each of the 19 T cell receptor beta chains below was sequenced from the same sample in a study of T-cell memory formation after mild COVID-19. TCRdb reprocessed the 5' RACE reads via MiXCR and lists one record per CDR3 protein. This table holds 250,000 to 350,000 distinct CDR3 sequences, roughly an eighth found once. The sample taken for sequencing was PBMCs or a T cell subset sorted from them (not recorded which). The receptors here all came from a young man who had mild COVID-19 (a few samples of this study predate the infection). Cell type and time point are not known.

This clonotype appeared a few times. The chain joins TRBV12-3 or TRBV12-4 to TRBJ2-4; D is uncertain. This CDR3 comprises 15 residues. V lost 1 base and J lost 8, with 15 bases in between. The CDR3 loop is CASSLVGNRFDIQYF. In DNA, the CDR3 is TGTGCCAGCAGTTTAGTCGGAAATCGATTTGACATTCAGTACTTC.

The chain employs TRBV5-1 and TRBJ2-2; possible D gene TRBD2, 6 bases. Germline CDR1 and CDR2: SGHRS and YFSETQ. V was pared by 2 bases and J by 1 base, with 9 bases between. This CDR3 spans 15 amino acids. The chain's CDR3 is CASSFSAGNTGELFF. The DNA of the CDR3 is TGCGCCAGCAGCTTCTCAGCGGGGAACACCGGGGAGCTGTTTTTT.

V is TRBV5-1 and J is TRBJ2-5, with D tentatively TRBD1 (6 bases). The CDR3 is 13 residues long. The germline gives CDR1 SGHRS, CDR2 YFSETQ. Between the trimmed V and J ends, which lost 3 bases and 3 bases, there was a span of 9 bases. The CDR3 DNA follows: TGCGCCAGCAGCTCTTCAGGGGAAGAGACCCAGTACTTC. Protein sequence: CASSSSGEETQYF.

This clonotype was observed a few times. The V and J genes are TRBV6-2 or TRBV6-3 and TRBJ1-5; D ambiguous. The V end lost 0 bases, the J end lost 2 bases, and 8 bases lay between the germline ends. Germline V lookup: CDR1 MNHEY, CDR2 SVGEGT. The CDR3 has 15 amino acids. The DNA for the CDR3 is TGTGCCAGCAGTTACTCGTCGGCAGGCAATCAGCCCCAGCATTTT. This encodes CASSYSSAGNQPQHF.

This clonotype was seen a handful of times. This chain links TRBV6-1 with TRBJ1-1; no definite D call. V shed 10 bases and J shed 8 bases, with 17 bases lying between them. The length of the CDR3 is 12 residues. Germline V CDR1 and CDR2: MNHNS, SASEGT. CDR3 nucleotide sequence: TGTGCCATCCACGATAACCGGGTCGAAGCTTTCTTT. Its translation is CAIHDNRVEAFF.

Here the CDR3 DNA reads TGTGCCAGCAGTTTATCGGAGTCTCAAGAGACCCAGTACTTC. Translated: CASSLSESQETQYF. This sequence joins TRBV12-3 or TRBV12-4 and TRBJ2-5, with no clear D. The germline V and J ends were trimmed by 2 bases and 2 bases, with 9 bases remaining between them. This CDR3 has 14 amino acids.

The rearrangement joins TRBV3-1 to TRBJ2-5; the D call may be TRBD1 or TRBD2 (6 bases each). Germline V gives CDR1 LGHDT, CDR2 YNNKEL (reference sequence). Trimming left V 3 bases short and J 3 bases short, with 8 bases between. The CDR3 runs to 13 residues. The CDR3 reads CASSQGGEETQYF. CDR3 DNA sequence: TGTGCCAGCAGCCAGGGGGGCGAAGAGACCCAGTACTTC.

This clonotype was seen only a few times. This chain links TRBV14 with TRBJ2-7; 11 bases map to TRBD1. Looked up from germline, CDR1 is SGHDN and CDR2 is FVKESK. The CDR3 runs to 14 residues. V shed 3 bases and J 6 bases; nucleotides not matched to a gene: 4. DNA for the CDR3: TGTGCCAGCAGCCACGGACAGGGGGCGGGCGAGCAGTACGTC. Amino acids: CASSHGQGAGEQYV.

DNA for the CDR3: TGCGCCAGCAGCAGGGGACAGCCTCCCGGGGAGCTGTTTTTT. Its protein is CASSRGQPPGELFF. This sequence joins TRBV5-1 and TRBJ2-2; 7 positions match TRBD1. There are 14 residues in the CDR3. The V segment lost 4 bases and the J segment 6 bases; nucleotides outside the gene matches: 6. Germline V gene data show CDR1 as SGHRS and CDR2 as YFSETQ.

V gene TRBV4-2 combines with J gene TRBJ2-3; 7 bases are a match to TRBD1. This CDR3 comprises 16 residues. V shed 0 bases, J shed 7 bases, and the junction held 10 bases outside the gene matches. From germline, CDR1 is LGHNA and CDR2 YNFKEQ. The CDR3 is CASSQDTGEIRNTQYF. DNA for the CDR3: TGTGCCAGCAGCCAAGATACAGGGGAAATCCGTAATACGCAGTATTTT.

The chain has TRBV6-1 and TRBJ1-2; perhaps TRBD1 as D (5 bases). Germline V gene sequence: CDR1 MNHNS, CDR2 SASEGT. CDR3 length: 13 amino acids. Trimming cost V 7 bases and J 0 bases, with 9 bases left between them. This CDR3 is CASNYRSNYGYTF. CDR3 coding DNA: TGTGCCAGCAATTACAGGTCTAACTATGGCTACACCTTC.

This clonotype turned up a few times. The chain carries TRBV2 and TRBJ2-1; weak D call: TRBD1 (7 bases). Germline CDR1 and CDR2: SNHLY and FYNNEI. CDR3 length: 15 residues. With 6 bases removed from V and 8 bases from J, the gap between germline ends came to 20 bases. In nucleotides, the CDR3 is TGTGCCAGCAGGGGACAGCTGGACCCGGGGGATGAGCAGTTCTTC. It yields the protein CASRGQLDPGDEQFF.

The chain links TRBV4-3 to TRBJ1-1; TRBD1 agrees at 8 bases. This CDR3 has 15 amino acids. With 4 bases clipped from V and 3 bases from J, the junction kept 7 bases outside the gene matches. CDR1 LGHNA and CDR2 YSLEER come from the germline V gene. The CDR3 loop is CASSRSYRGDTEAFF. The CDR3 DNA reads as TGCGCCAGCAGCCGAAGCTACAGGGGGGACACTGAAGCTTTCTTT.

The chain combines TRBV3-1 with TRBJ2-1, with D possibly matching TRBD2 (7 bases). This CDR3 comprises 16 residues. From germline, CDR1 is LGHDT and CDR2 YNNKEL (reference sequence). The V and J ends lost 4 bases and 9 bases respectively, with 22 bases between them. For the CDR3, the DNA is TGTGCCAGCAGCCCCGCTGTTTGGGGGGGCCTAGCTGAGCAGTTCTTC. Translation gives CASSPAVWGGLAEQFF.

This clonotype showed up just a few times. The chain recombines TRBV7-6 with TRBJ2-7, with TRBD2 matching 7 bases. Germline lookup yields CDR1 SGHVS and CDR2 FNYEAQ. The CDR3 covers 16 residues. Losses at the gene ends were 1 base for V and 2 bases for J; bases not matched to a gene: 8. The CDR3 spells CASSLGSSGEAYEQYF. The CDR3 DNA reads TGTGCCAGCAGCTTAGGGTCCAGCGGGGAGGCCTACGAGCAGTACTTC.

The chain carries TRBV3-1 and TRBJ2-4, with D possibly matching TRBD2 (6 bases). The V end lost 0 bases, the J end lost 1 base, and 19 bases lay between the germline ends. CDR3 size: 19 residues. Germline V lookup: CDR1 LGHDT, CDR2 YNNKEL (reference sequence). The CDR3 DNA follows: TGTGCCAGCAGCCAAGAGCGGGACTCAAGAAACGGTGCCAAAAACATTCAGTACTTC. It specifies CASSQERDSRNGAKNIQYF.

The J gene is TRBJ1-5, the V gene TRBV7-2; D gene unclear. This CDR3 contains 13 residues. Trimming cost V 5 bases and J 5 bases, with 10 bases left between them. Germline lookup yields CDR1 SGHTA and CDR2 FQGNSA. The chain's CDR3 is CASSPRWDQPQHF. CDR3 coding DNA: TGTGCCAGCAGCCCCCGGTGGGATCAGCCCCAGCATTTT.

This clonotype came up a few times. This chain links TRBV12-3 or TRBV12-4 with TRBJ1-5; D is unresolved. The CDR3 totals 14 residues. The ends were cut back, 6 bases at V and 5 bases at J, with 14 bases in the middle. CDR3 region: CASSPLLIDQPQHF. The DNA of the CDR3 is TGTGCCAGCAGCCCCCTCCTAATCGATCAGCCCCAGCATTTT.

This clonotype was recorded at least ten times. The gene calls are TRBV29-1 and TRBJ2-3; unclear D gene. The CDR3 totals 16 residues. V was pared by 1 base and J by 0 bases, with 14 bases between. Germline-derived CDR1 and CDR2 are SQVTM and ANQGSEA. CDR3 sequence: CSVEGKDEFSTDTQYF. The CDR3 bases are TGCAGCGTTGAAGGGAAGGATGAGTTTAGCACAGATACGCAGTATTTT.